Given below is one T cell receptor (beta chain) in context. The data were obtained in a study of technical replicates of blood from a handful of donors. The CDR3 covers 16 residues. Between the trimmed V and J ends, which lost 2 bases and 1 base, there was a span of 14 bases. From germline, CDR1 is SGHTA and CDR2 FQGNSA. Produced via immunoSEQ multiplex PCR; TCRdb's table is partial and in-frame only. The data show about 56,000 clones, with 93% seen just once and 4.2% held by the top ten. This clonotype was obtained from a human donor in good health. Some clones in this sample may be carry-over from other donors' samples. The chain combines TRBV7-2 with TRBJ1-1, with a tentative D call TRBD1 (6 bases). Material for sequencing was PBMCs. CDR3 bases: TGTGCCAGCAGCTTACCGGCTGGGGGCCCGAACACTGAAGCTTTCTTT. Translated: CASSLPAGGPNTEAFF.